These 20 T cell receptor beta chains originate from one sample sequenced in a study of glioma-infiltrating T cells. The iRepertoire nested amplicon-rescue multiplex PCR amplified TCR alpha and beta CDR3s from RNA. TCRdb analysed the multiplex PCR reads with MiXCR anew, one entry per CDR3 protein. The sample contains about 400,000 distinct CDR3 sequences, 41% of which appear only once. The sequencing input was glioma tissue, nonneoplastic brain tissue, or PBMCs (not recorded which). The receptor source for this set is a human donor with low-grade glioma or glioblastoma, undergoing nonglioma brain surgery, or in good health (not recorded which).

The V gene is TRBV20-1, the J gene TRBJ1-1; TRBD1 matches 8 bases. This CDR3 has 14 amino acids. Per germline, CDR1 DFQATT and CDR2 SNEGSKA (reference sequence). V was clipped by 8 bases and J by 1 base; unmatched bases: 9. CDR3 nucleotide sequence: TGCAGTCCTCGGACAGGGATGAGGAACACTGAAGCTTTCTTT. Protein: CSPRTGMRNTEAFF.

V gene TRBV20-1 combines with J gene TRBJ2-1, with 10 bases lining up with TRBD2. Unmatched junction bases numbered 7, after V lost 4 bases and J lost 7 bases. Germline V lookup: CDR1 DFQATT, CDR2 SNEGSKA (reference sequence). The CDR3 is 14 residues long. The CDR3 is CSANEAGGLNEQFF. The CDR3 region has the DNA TGCAGTGCTAACGAAGCGGGAGGGCTAAATGAGCAGTTCTTC.

This clonotype was recorded a few times. The chain links TRBV28 to TRBJ2-3, with TRBD2 matching 10 bases. V gave up 5 bases and J gave up 3 bases; unmatched junction bases: 8. The CDR3 has 16 residues. The germline V gene encodes CDR1 MDHEN and CDR2 SYDVKM. Written as DNA, the CDR3 is TGTGCCAGCAGTCCCCTAGCGGGAGTGGTAACAGATACGCAGTATTTT. This sequence encodes CASSPLAGVVTDTQYF.

This clonotype was counted between two and nine times. J is TRBJ1-2 and V is TRBV3-1, with D possibly TRBD1 on 5 matching bases. Trimming cost V 6 bases and J 2 bases, with 19 bases left between them. The CDR3 is 16 amino acids. From germline, CDR1 is LGHDT and CDR2 YNNKEL (reference sequence). The CDR3, as DNA: TGTGCCAGCAGTCTCGTCCCGGGACGCGGAAACTATGGCTACACCTTC. This sequence encodes CASSLVPGRGNYGYTF.

J is TRBJ1-1 and V is TRBV24-1; maybe TRBD1 (6 bases). Germline lookup yields CDR1 KGHDR and CDR2 SFDVKD. Deletions cut 4 bases from V and 5 bases from J, with 13 bases between. The CDR3 sequence is 14 residues long. CDR3 sequence (DNA): TGTGCCACCAGTGAGGGACCGGGGACAACTGAAGCTTTCTTT. Residues: CATSEGPGTTEAFF.

This clonotype occurred many times. The chain has TRBV25-1 and TRBJ2-5; 9 positions agree with TRBD1. Germline assignment: CDR1 MGHDK and CDR2 SYGVNS. The CDR3 sequence is 17 residues long. V was clipped by 7 bases and J by 1 base; unmatched bases: 13. The CDR3 is CASTPKPGTGSQETQYF. The DNA of the CDR3 is TGTGCCAGCACCCCGAAACCCGGGACAGGGTCCCAAGAGACCCAGTACTTC.

This clonotype was seen repeatedly, ten times or more. The chain uses TRBV27 and TRBJ2-1, with a weak D call TRBD1 (5 bases). The germline V gene encodes CDR1 MNHEY and CDR2 SMNVEV (reference sequence). With 6 bases removed from V and 6 bases from J, the gap between germline ends came to 9 bases. There are 12 residues in the CDR3. CDR3 sequence: CASRGTGNEQFF. CDR3 DNA: TGTGCCAGCAGGGGCACAGGCAATGAGCAGTTCTTC.

Note on this clonotype: The germline gene is not matched at one end of the junction; a read error may be the cause. The rearrangement links TRBV11-2 to TRBJ2-1; 8 bases are shared with TRBD2. The CDR3 runs 11 residues. Per germline, CDR1 SGHAT and CDR2 FQNNGV. This CDR3 is CTSGTRDEQFF. CDR3 bases: TGTACCAGCGGGACTAGGGATGAGCAGTTCTTC.

Concerning this clonotype: A clone one base away is much larger, so this may be a read error. The V gene is TRBV27, the J gene TRBJ2-1; tentatively, D is TRBD2 (6 bases). Per germline, CDR1 MNHEY and CDR2 SMNVEV (reference sequence). This CDR3 is 14 amino acids long. CDR3 nucleotide sequence: TGTGCCAGCAGTTTAGGAGGGACTTACAATGAGCGGTTCTTC. It yields the protein CASSLGGTYNERFF.

There are a few counts of this clonotype. The CDR3 DNA reads as TGTGCCAGTAGCCCTCGACAAGTCACCAATCAGCCCCAGCATTTT. It encodes CASSPRQVTNQPQHF. The V call is TRBV19, the J call TRBJ1-5; D gene unclear. Germline loops: CDR1 LNHDA, CDR2 SQIVND (reference sequence). The V end was cut by 6 bases, the J end by 3 bases, with 15 bases between. There are 15 residues in the CDR3.

Comment on this clonotype: A much larger clone lies a single base off, so this may be a read error. This sequence joins TRBV28 and TRBJ2-1; TRBD2 agrees at 10 bases. V was clipped by 0 bases and J by 8 bases; unmatched bases: 10. CDR1 and CDR2 from the germline V gene are MDHEN and SYDVKM. The CDR3 has 17 amino acids. As DNA, the CDR3 is TGTGCCAGCAGTTTATGGGATCCTAGCGGGAGCGGGCATGAGCAGTTCTTC. Translated: CASSLWDPSGSGHEQFF.

This clonotype has only a few counts. This chain joins TRBV2 and TRBJ1-1; 8 nucleotides agree with TRBD1. After removal of 0 bases from V and 4 bases from J, the junction contained 13 bases not matched to a gene. This CDR3 has 18 residues. Germline loops: CDR1 SNHLY, CDR2 FYNNEI. The CDR3 loop reads CASSEAGVATGVGTEAFF. The CDR3 DNA follows: TGTGCCAGCAGTGAAGCTGGGGTCGCGACAGGGGTCGGCACTGAAGCTTTCTTT.

This chain connects TRBV7-3 to TRBJ2-7; D gene ambiguous. V lost 3 bases, J lost 7 bases, and 10 bases lay in between. The CDR3 covers 12 residues. Germline lookup yields CDR1 SGHTA and CDR2 FQGTGA. The CDR3 DNA follows: TGTGCCAGCAGCTTTTCCGGCGAGGAGCAGTACTTC. Protein sequence: CASSFSGEEQYF.

In the case of this clonotype: Just one base apart from a much larger clone, this may be a read error. The V gene is TRBV2, the J gene TRBJ2-3; no firm D call. The CDR3 has 12 amino acids. Per the germline V gene, CDR1 is SNHLY and CDR2 is FYNNEI. Trimming stripped 2 bases from V and 4 bases from J, with 4 bases between. CDR3 DNA sequence: TGTGCCAGCAGTGAATATCCAGATACGCAGTATTTT. Translated, it gives CASSEYPDTQYF. The variable domain in full, completed from reference TRBV2 and TRBJ2-3, reads EPEVTQTPSHQVTQMGQEVILRCVPISNHLYFYWYRQILGQKVEFLVSFYNNEISEKSEIFDDQFSVERPDGSNFTLKIRSTKLEDSAMYFCASSEYPDTQYFGPGTRLTVL.

In the case of this clonotype: Being one base from a much bigger clone, this may be a read error. The chain employs TRBV28 and TRBJ1-2; tentative D call: TRBD1 (6 bases). V gave up 7 bases and J gave up 3 bases, with 15 bases separating them. The CDR3 covers 14 residues. Germline V gene sequence: CDR1 MDHEN, CDR2 SYDVKM. The CDR3 nucleotides are TGTGCCAGCACTTTTCGGGGGGCCCACTATGGCTACACCTTC. Protein sequence: CASTFRGAHYGYTF.

The chain is built from TRBV12-3 or TRBV12-4 and TRBJ2-7; D not certain. The CDR3 consists of 12 residues. V lost 2 bases to trimming and J lost 5 bases, with 7 bases between them. As DNA, the CDR3 is TGTGCCAGCAGTTTAAACGAGGACGAGCAGTACTTC. Protein product: CASSLNEDEQYF.

This clonotype was observed at least ten times. J is TRBJ2-5 and V is TRBV27; D gene unclear. This CDR3 is built from 13 residues. Looked up from germline, CDR1 is MNHEY and CDR2 is SMNVEV (reference sequence). Trimming removed 5 bases at V and 2 bases at J, with 9 bases between. The CDR3 DNA follows: TGTGCCAGCAGTCCTCGACATCAAGAGACCCAGTACTTC. Residues: CASSPRHQETQYF.

The J gene is TRBJ1-5, the V gene TRBV18; D is unresolved. The CDR3 is 10 residues long. Trimming took 5 bases from V and 6 from J, leaving 2 bases between them. From germline, CDR1 is KGHSH and CDR2 LQKENI. As DNA, the CDR3 is TGTGCCAGCTCAATTCAGCCCCAGCATTTT. Protein product: CASSIQPQHF. Combining the CDR3 with reference TRBV18 and TRBJ1-5 gives the whole variable domain NAGVMQNPRHLVRRRGQEARLRCSPMKGHSHVYWYRQLPEEGLKFMVYLQKENIIDESGMPKERFSAEFPKEGPSILRIQQVVRGDSAAYFCASSIQPQHFGDGTRLSIL.

This CDR3 is CSVQRSPGTEAFF. CDR3 nucleotide sequence: TGCAGCGTCCAACGGTCCCCTGGCACTGAAGCTTTCTTT. This chain links TRBV29-1 with TRBJ1-1; D is unclear. CDR3 length: 13 amino acids. Germline V gene data show CDR1 as SQVTM and CDR2 as ANQGSEA. Trimming removed 6 bases at V and 4 bases at J, with 15 bases between.

The V gene is TRBV7-8, the J gene TRBJ2-3, with TRBD2 identical over 9 bases. The germline CDR1 and CDR2 sequences are SGHVS and FQNEAQ. The V segment lost 5 bases and the J segment 4 bases; nucleotides outside the gene matches: 4. The CDR3 contains 14 residues. The CDR3 coding sequence is TGTGCCAGCAGCCCTGGGACTAGCTCAGATACGCAGTATTTT. Amino acid sequence: CASSPGTSSDTQYF.